Reported below is one T cell receptor (beta chain). Data came from immunoSEQ multiplex PCR; TCRdb stores just in-frame clones and leaves some out. The table shows around 200,000 clones, with just under 80% occurring only once. The source of the sample is a study of cytotoxic CD8 clonotypes in ibrutinib-treated CLL. This specimen consisted of PBMCs, obtained after 12 months of ibrutinib treatment. This TCR derives from a human donor with chronic lymphocytic leukemia.

This CDR3 reads CASSPKTGYNSPLHF. CDR3 nucleotides: TGTGCCAGCAGCCCAAAGACAGGATATAATTCACCCCTCCACTTT. The rearrangement uses TRBV5-6 and TRBJ1-6, with D perhaps matching TRBD1 (6 bases). CDR3 size: 15 residues. Germline CDR1 SGHDT, CDR2 YYEEEE. Deletions cut 4 bases from V and 4 bases from J, with 12 bases between.